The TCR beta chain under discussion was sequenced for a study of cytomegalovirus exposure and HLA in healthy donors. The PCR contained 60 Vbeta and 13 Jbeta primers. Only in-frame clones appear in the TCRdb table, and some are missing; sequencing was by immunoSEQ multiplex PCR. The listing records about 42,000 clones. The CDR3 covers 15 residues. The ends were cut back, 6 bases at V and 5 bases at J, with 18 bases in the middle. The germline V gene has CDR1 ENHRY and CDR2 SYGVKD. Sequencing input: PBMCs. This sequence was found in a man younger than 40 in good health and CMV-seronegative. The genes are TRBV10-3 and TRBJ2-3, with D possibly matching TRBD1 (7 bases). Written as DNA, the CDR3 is TGTGCCATCAGGGCTGGAGGGCGACAGGGAGATACGCAGTATTTT. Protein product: CAIRAGGRQGDTQYF.